This is a list of T cell receptor beta chains from one sample in a study of patients and donors after allogeneic stem cell transplantation. TCRdb reprocessed the RT-PCR reads via MiXCR and lists one record per CDR3 protein. This sample has hundreds of thousands of distinct CDR3 sequences, with about a sixth found just once. Sequencing used blood, either unsorted or a sorted T cell fraction (not recorded which). All receptors derive from a human donor who was either an allogeneic HSCT recipient or a stem cell or donor lymphocyte infusion donor (not recorded which). It is not recorded whose cells these are; they may come from a transplant donor. Both conserved end residues are part of each CDR3. Each record gives: V gene, J gene, CDR3 protein.

v_gene: TRBV4-2; j_gene: TRBJ2-2; CDR3aa: CASSQEASGTSGELFF
v_gene: TRBV4-3; j_gene: TRBJ2-1; CDR3aa: CASSQEAGRGNEQFF
v_gene: TRBV5-1; j_gene: TRBJ2-3; CDR3aa: CASSVTSRPDTQYF
v_gene: TRBV4-3; j_gene: TRBJ2-7; CDR3aa: CASSQDGTGRSYEQYF
v_gene: TRBV10-3; j_gene: TRBJ2-7; CDR3aa: CAITPRYSSYEQYF
v_gene: TRBV4-3; j_gene: TRBJ2-7; CDR3aa: CASSQTRWGPYEQYF
v_gene: TRBV4-2; j_gene: TRBJ2-1; CDR3aa: CASSQDGLAGDNEQFF
v_gene: TRBV20-1; j_gene: TRBJ1-3; CDR3aa: CSARDGRNSGNTIYF
v_gene: TRBV24-1; j_gene: TRBJ2-3; CDR3aa: CATSLTGNTDTQYF
v_gene: TRBV5-4; j_gene: TRBJ2-7; CDR3aa: CASSHPDFYEQYF
v_gene: TRBV5-1; j_gene: TRBJ1-2; CDR3aa: CASSGGRGHGYTF
v_gene: TRBV7-2; j_gene: TRBJ2-6; CDR3aa: CASSLDGSGANVLTF
v_gene: TRBV6-2/TRBV6-3; j_gene: TRBJ2-2; CDR3aa: CASSLPQGQKLTGELFF
v_gene: TRBV7-9; j_gene: TRBJ1-1; CDR3aa: CASSPLGVRAEAFF
v_gene: TRBV5-1; j_gene: TRBJ2-3; CDR3aa: CASSFPRLAGSTDTQYF
v_gene: TRBV4-3; j_gene: TRBJ2-7; CDR3aa: CASSQVITPGREQYF
v_gene: TRBV27; j_gene: TRBJ2-7; CDR3aa: CASSPTAVPSYEQYF
v_gene: TRBV5-6; j_gene: TRBJ2-1; CDR3aa: CASSLRDRVFHEQFF
v_gene: TRBV20-1; j_gene: TRBJ2-4; CDR3aa: CSVSSGGSGYF
v_gene: TRBV12-3/TRBV12-4; j_gene: TRBJ2-7; CDR3aa: CASSLEDRGLPHEQYF
v_gene: TRBV4-1; j_gene: TRBJ2-7; CDR3aa: CATSLSRDRPYEQYF
v_gene: TRBV6-5; j_gene: TRBJ2-5; CDR3aa: CASSSSNRGKETQYF
v_gene: TRBV27; j_gene: TRBJ1-1; CDR3aa: CASSANRGVNTEAFF
v_gene: TRBV6-1; j_gene: TRBJ1-5; CDR3aa: CASSEALGGNQPQHF
v_gene: TRBV19; j_gene: TRBJ1-1; CDR3aa: CATTTGGMNTEAFF
v_gene: TRBV18; j_gene: TRBJ2-5; CDR3aa: CASSLRDSAVTQYF
v_gene: TRBV27; j_gene: TRBJ2-7; CDR3aa: CASSPGLLYEQYF
v_gene: TRBV12-3/TRBV12-4; j_gene: TRBJ1-5; CDR3aa: CASSEQNQPQHF
v_gene: TRBV7-9; j_gene: TRBJ2-4; CDR3aa: CASSLPGGNIQYF
v_gene: TRBV5-1; j_gene: TRBJ1-5; CDR3aa: CASSLGDSTNQPQHF
v_gene: TRBV18; j_gene: TRBJ2-7; CDR3aa: CASSPFTGGEQYF
v_gene: TRBV10-3; j_gene: TRBJ2-5; CDR3aa: CAINPGQGWETQYF
v_gene: TRBV5-1; j_gene: TRBJ2-3; CDR3aa: CASSFSPSTDTQYF
v_gene: TRBV7-9; j_gene: TRBJ2-7; CDR3aa: CASSTGLAGLSSYEQYF
v_gene: TRBV6-1; j_gene: TRBJ2-6; CDR3aa: CASRVTGNLFPNVLTF
v_gene: TRBV7-2; j_gene: TRBJ2-5; CDR3aa: CASSLAWEPYQETQYF
v_gene: TRBV28; j_gene: TRBJ2-7; CDR3aa: CASSLLAGVRYEQYF
v_gene: TRBV29-1; j_gene: TRBJ1-1; CDR3aa: CSAGSNTEAFF
v_gene: TRBV6-1; j_gene: TRBJ1-5; CDR3aa: CASIPNRGLNQPQHF
v_gene: TRBV2; j_gene: TRBJ1-5; CDR3aa: CASSEARTVNQPQHF
v_gene: TRBV20-1; j_gene: TRBJ2-3; CDR3aa: CSARAQSHRTDTQYF